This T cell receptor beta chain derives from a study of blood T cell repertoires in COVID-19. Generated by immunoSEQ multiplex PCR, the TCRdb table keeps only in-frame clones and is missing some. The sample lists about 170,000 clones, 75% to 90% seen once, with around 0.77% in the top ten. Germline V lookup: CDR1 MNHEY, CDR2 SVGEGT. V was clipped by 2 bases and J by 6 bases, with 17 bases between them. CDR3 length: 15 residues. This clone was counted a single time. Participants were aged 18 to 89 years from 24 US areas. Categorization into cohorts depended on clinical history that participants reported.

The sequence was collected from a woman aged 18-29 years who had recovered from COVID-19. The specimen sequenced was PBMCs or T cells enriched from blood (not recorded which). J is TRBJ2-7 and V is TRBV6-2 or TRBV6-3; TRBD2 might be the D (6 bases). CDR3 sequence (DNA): TGTGCCAGCAGTTACCTGGGACTCTCCGTTAGCGAGCAGTACTTC. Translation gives CASSYLGLSVSEQYF.